The 17 T cell receptor beta chains below were found in one sample sequenced in a study of shared clonotypes between healthy human individuals (dated by TCRdb to the early 2020s). Library preparation was by the immunoSEQ multiplex PCR assay. This immuneACCESS table, as held by TCRdb, lists in-frame sequences with V and J called but not all clones. Of the missing ones, under half trace to an unresolved V gene in checked studies; the others have no known cause. For this sample there are roughly 2,500,000 clones; 93% appear just once. The top ten clones comprise around 0.37% of the sample. Input material: naive CD4+ T cells from PBMCs. In light of the paper, this sample's cell subset or site label describes: CD45RA+ positively selected. The receptors derive from a man younger than 35 in good health. Some clones in this sample may be carry-over from other donors' samples.

This chain connects TRBV18 to TRBJ2-6; a weak D match, TRBD1 (6 bases). Germline V CDR1 and CDR2: KGHSH, LQKENI. This CDR3 region has 16 residues. V shed 3 bases and J shed 0 bases, with 9 bases lying between them. The CDR3 coding sequence is TGTGCCAGCTCACCGGACAGCCGCTCTGGGGCCAACGTCCTGACTTTC. Its protein is CASSPDSRSGANVLTF.

The chain carries TRBV5-4 and TRBJ1-2, with unresolved D. V lost 4 bases and J 4 bases, leaving 20 bases between the germline ends. Germline CDR1 and CDR2: SGHNT and YYREEE (reference sequence). CDR3 length: 16 residues. The CDR3 sequence: CASSAVPPPAGYGYTF. In nucleotides, the CDR3 is TGTGCCAGCAGCGCCGTACCCCCTCCGGCCGGCTATGGCTACACCTTC.

V is TRBV15 and J is TRBJ1-5; D is unresolved. Trimming took off 5 bases at V and 4 bases at J, with 12 bases between the two ends. The CDR3 covers 14 residues. Per the germline V gene, CDR1 is LNHNV and CDR2 is YYDKDF (reference sequence). The CDR3 is CATSPGWGNQPQHF. DNA of the CDR3: TGTGCCACCAGCCCGGGCTGGGGAAATCAGCCCCAGCATTTT.

The rearrangement links TRBV7-9 to TRBJ2-1; perhaps D is TRBD1 or TRBD2 (5 bases each). CDR3 length: 15 residues. CDR1 and CDR2 (germline): SEHNR, FQNEAQ (reference sequence). V lost 3 bases and J 4 bases, leaving 13 bases between the germline ends. The CDR3 coding sequence is TGTGCCAGCAGCTTCCGGGACCCGACGTACAATGAGCAGTTCTTC. It translates to CASSFRDPTYNEQFF. Combining the CDR3 with reference TRBV7-9 and TRBJ2-1 gives the whole variable domain DTGVSQNPRHKITKRGQNVTFRCDPISEHNRLYWYRQTLGQGPEFLTYFQNEAQLEKSRLLSDRFSAERPKGSFSTLEIQRTEQGDSAMYLCASSFRDPTYNEQFFGPGTRLTVL.

This chain connects TRBV5-1 to TRBJ2-2; a weak D match, TRBD2 (6 bases). Germline V gene lookup returns CDR1 SGHRS and CDR2 YFSETQ. V lost 1 base and J 2 bases, leaving 12 bases between the germline ends. The CDR3 runs to 16 residues. The CDR3 here is CASSLRGTGNTGELFF. CDR3 bases: TGCGCCAGCAGCTTGCGGGGGACGGGAAACACCGGGGAGCTGTTTTTT.

This chain joins TRBV5-4 and TRBJ2-3, with TRBD2 matching 8 bases. Trimming took 4 bases from V and 5 from J; bases not matched to a gene: 12. The CDR3 contains 16 residues. Germline values: CDR1 SGHNT, CDR2 YYREEE (reference sequence). CDR3 in DNA: TGTGCCAGCAGCCCGGATGGAGGGCTAGCGGGAGATACGCAGTATTTT. Translation: CASSPDGGLAGDTQYF.

The chain links TRBV7-8 to TRBJ1-1; 10 nucleotides match TRBD1. J gave up 3 bases and V 3 bases, and 4 bases lay outside the gene matches. Germline V gene data show CDR1 as SGHVS and CDR2 as FQNEAQ. The CDR3 has 15 residues. CDR3 bases: TGTGCCAGCAGCTTCCGGACAGGGGGGTACACTGAAGCTTTCTTT. Translated: CASSFRTGGYTEAFF. Variable domain in full (rest from reference TRBV7-8 and TRBJ1-1): GAGVSQSPRYKVAKRGQDVALRCDPISGHVSLFWYQQALGQGPEFLTYFQNEAQLDKSGLPSDRFFAERPEGSVSTLKIQRTQQEDSAVYLCASSFRTGGYTEAFFGQGTRLTVV.

The gene calls are TRBV28 and TRBJ2-1; 8 bases fit TRBD1. This CDR3 comprises 15 residues. Germline CDR1 reads MDHEN; CDR2 reads SYDVKM. The trim removed 6 bases at V and 3 bases at J, leaving 7 bases unmatched. CDR3 DNA: TGTGCCAGCAGACCCCGGACAGGGCGCTACAATGAGCAGTTCTTC. Protein product: CASRPRTGRYNEQFF.

The chain recombines TRBV5-1 with TRBJ2-1, with TRBD1 matching over 8 bases. CDR1 is SGHRS, CDR2 YFSETQ, per germline. V trimming: 2 bases; J trimming: 3 bases; junction bases outside the gene matches: 4. CDR3 length: 15 amino acids. CDR3 loop: CASSFAGGGYNEQFF. The CDR3 nucleotides are TGCGCCAGCAGCTTCGCAGGGGGCGGCTACAATGAGCAGTTCTTC.

Concerning this clone itself: The sample contains more than one DNA sequence encoding this CDR3. The genes are TRBV5-5 and TRBJ1-5; D not resolved. Trimming stripped 0 bases from V and 2 bases from J, with 6 bases between. CDR1 SGHKS and CDR2 YYEKEE come from the germline V gene (reference sequence). The CDR3 has 14 amino acids. DNA of the CDR3: TGTGCCAGCAGCTTGGAGGGAGGCAATCAGCCCCAGCATTTT. Translation: CASSLEGGNQPQHF. The full variable domain, its missing parts supplied by reference TRBV5-5 and TRBJ1-5, is DAGVTQSPTHLIKTRGQQVTLRCSPISGHKSVSWYQQVLGQGPQFIFQYYEKEERGRGNFPDRFSARQFPNYSSELNVNALLLGDSALYLCASSLEGGNQPQHFGDGTRLSIL.

The rearrangement uses TRBV7-2 and TRBJ2-5, with 11 bases that match TRBD2. The J call could be wrong; TRBJ2-7 is a better fit for the DNA end. Germline V gene lookup returns CDR1 SGHTA and CDR2 FQGNSA. This CDR3 contains 14 residues. The chain's CDR3 is CASSLVLAGGEQYF. CDR3 bases: TGTGCCAGCAGCCTCGTTCTAGCGGGAGGCGAGCAGTACTTC.

The chain is built from TRBV11-3 and TRBJ2-2; TRBD2 aligns across 10 bases. The CDR3 totals 17 residues. CDR1 is SGHNT, CDR2 YENEEA, per germline. After removal of 6 bases from V and 5 bases from J, the junction contained 12 bases not matched to a gene. The CDR3 region is CASSSTLAGGMTGELFF. CDR3 DNA: TGTGCCAGCAGTTCCACCTTAGCGGGAGGAATGACCGGGGAGCTGTTTTTT.

This clone occurred once. The rearrangement joins TRBV2 to TRBJ2-1, with 15 nucleotides matching TRBD2. Trimming at V came to 8 bases and at J to 10 bases, leaving 6 bases not matched to a gene. The CDR3 has 14 residues. Germline V gene data show CDR1 as SNHLY and CDR2 as FYNNEI. CDR3 in DNA: TGTGCCAGCGGTGGACTAGCGGGAGGGGGCGAGCAGTTCTTC. Its protein product is CASGGLAGGGEQFF.

The chain uses TRBV5-6 and TRBJ2-3, with TRBD2 as a possible D gene (5 bases). Trimming pared 2 bases from V and 0 bases from J, leaving 16 bases between. The germline V gene has CDR1 SGHDT and CDR2 YYEEEE. The CDR3 contains 17 residues. CDR3 DNA sequence: TGTGCCAGCAGCTTATATCCAAGCGGAACTAGCACAGATACGCAGTATTTT. This encodes CASSLYPSGTSTDTQYF.

The chain combines TRBV5-4 with TRBJ1-2; weak D call: TRBD1 (5 bases). Germline V gene data show CDR1 as SGHNT and CDR2 as YYREEE (reference sequence). The CDR3 covers 12 residues. The V gene lost 0 bases and the J gene lost 8 bases, with 8 bases spanning the gap. The CDR3 region is CASSLARDGYTF. The CDR3 DNA sequence: TGTGCCAGCAGCTTGGCGAGGGACGGCTACACCTTC. The full variable domain, in which reference TRBV5-4 and TRBJ1-2 provide the parts outside the CDR3, is ETGVTQSPTHLIKTRGQQVTLRCSSQSGHNTVSWYQQALGQGPQFIFQYYREEENGRGNFPPRFSGLQFPNYSSELNVNALELDDSALYLCASSLARDGYTFGSGTRLTVV.

This chain links TRBV6-5 with TRBJ1-1, with a weak D call TRBD1 (6 bases). Per germline, CDR1 MNHEY and CDR2 SVGAGI. With 2 bases removed from V and 6 bases from J, the gap between germline ends came to 7 bases. CDR3 length: 12 amino acids. The CDR3 region has the DNA TGTGCCAGCAGTTACAGGGGGTCTGAAGCTTTCTTT. It yields the protein CASSYRGSEAFF.

The CDR3 nucleotides are TGTGCCAGCAACCTAGCCGGGACTAACTACAATGAGCAGTTCTTC. Translated, it gives CASNLAGTNYNEQFF. This chain joins TRBV6-6 and TRBJ2-1; 7 nucleotides match TRBD2. This CDR3 comprises 15 residues. With V trimmed by 7 bases and J by 3 bases, 9 bases remained unmatched. Germline CDR1 reads MNHNY; CDR2 reads SVGAGI (reference sequence).